This TCR gamma chain was recorded in a study of γδ T cells in repeated Plasmodium falciparum infection. Only a few counts were recorded for this clone. This probably arose from a read error, given a far larger clone one base away. Other DNA sequences within the sample encode an identical CDR3. TCRdb repeated clone calling on the multiplex PCR reads with CATT. This table has 28,000 or so gamma-chain clones, 1.4% appearing once. The CDR3 length is 10 residues. Per the germline V gene, CDR1 is EGSTGY and CDR2 is YDSYTSSV. Vgamma9/Vdelta2+ and Vdelta2-negative gammadelta T cells were flow-sorted from PBMC for bulk sequencing.

The chain recombines TRGV4 with TRGJ1 or TRGJ2. The J gene, absent from TCRdb, was called here by matching the DNA to germline. The sample taken for sequencing was gamma-delta T cells from blood. The clonotype comes from a pool of human donors (malaria-infected and uninfected, not separated). The CDR3 reads CATWEHKKLF. The CDR3 DNA reads TGTGCTACCTGGGAGCATAAGAAACTCTTT.